The 22 T cell receptor beta chains reported below all come from one sample, sequenced in a study of blood T cell repertoires in COVID-19. The table came from immunoSEQ multiplex PCR; TCRdb's copy has only in-frame clones and leaves some out. The repertoire holds about 80,000 clones, with about four fifths as singletons. Sequenced: peripheral blood. The receptor source for this set is a woman in her 70s with acute or convalescent COVID-19.

The chain couples TRBV5-1 to TRBJ2-7; 8 bases are a match to TRBD2. This CDR3 is built from 15 residues. In germline, CDR1 is SGHRS, CDR2 YFSETQ. Trimming cost V 4 bases and J 6 bases; bases outside gene matches: 12. CDR3 residues: CASSTTGTRIGEQYF. DNA of the CDR3: TGCGCCAGCAGCACGACCGGGACTAGAATTGGCGAGCAGTACTTC.

V is TRBV19 and J is TRBJ1-1, with 7 bases matching TRBD1. V lost 3 bases and J lost 1; bases outside the gene matches: 2. This CDR3 contains 14 residues. Per the germline V gene, CDR1 is LNHDA and CDR2 is SQIVND (reference sequence). The CDR3: CASSIGTENTEAFF. CDR3 coding DNA: TGTGCCAGTAGTATCGGGACAGAGAACACTGAAGCTTTCTTT.

The chain uses TRBV15 and TRBJ2-3, with 7 bases matching TRBD2. This CDR3 is 15 amino acids long. Germline values: CDR1 LNHNV, CDR2 YYDKDF (reference sequence). With V trimmed by 0 bases and J by 4 bases, 4 bases remained unmatched. The CDR3 loop reads CATSRDGLEPDTQYF. In DNA, the CDR3 is TGTGCCACCAGCAGAGATGGACTAGAGCCAGATACGCAGTATTTT.

The V gene is TRBV4-2, the J gene TRBJ1-2; no clear D. V lost 0 bases, J lost 6 bases, and 11 bases lay in between. The CDR3 is made up of 14 amino acids. Per the germline V gene, CDR1 is LGHNA and CDR2 is YNFKEQ. CDR3 DNA sequence: TGTGCCAGCAGCCAAGATGTACACAAAAATGGCTACACCTTC. As protein: CASSQDVHKNGYTF.

The chain combines TRBV10-1 with TRBJ2-2, with D possibly matching TRBD1 (5 bases). The V and J ends lost 9 bases and 6 bases respectively, with 17 bases between them. This CDR3 has 14 amino acids. CDR1 is WNHNN and CDR2 is SYGVQD in the germline V gene (reference sequence). The CDR3 sequence: CARLGLEKAGELFF. In nucleotides, the CDR3 is TGCGCCAGGCTGGGGCTAGAAAAGGCCGGGGAGCTGTTTTTT.

The rearrangement links TRBV6-6 to TRBJ1-3, with a weak D call TRBD1 (6 bases). This CDR3 has 16 residues. The V gene's germline CDR1 is MNHNY and CDR2 SVGAGI (reference sequence). With 4 bases removed from V and 0 bases from J, the gap between germline ends came to 13 bases. CDR3: CASSWTADSSGNTIYF. The CDR3 nucleotides read TGTGCCAGCAGTTGGACAGCGGACTCCTCTGGAAACACCATATATTTT.

The chain is built from TRBV4-1 and TRBJ2-5, with TRBD1 matching 8 bases. The CDR3 length is 16 residues. With V trimmed by 4 bases and J by 4 bases, 11 bases remained unmatched. From germline, CDR1 is MGHRA and CDR2 YSYEKL. The DNA for the CDR3 is TGCGCCAGCAGCCCCAGAGGACAGGGAATGGGAGAGACCCAGTACTTC. The encoded protein is CASSPRGQGMGETQYF.

The chain recombines TRBV7-3 with TRBJ2-3, with 8 bases matching TRBD2. Trimming at V came to 1 base and at J to 4 bases, leaving 7 bases not matched to a gene. Looked up from germline, CDR1 is SGHTA and CDR2 is FQGTGA. The CDR3 length is 16 residues. CDR3 nucleotide sequence: TGTGCCAGCAGCTTAAAAATATCCGGGAGGGCAGATACGCAGTATTTT. This translates into CASSLKISGRADTQYF.

The chain joins TRBV11-1 to TRBJ2-3; TRBD2 matches at 12 bases. Germline-derived CDR1 and CDR2 are SGHAT and FQDESV (reference sequence). After removal of 5 bases from V and 5 bases from J, the junction contained 5 bases not matched to a gene. CDR3 length: 15 amino acids. Here the CDR3 DNA reads TGTGCCAGCAGCCCTAGCGGGAGGGCCGGAGATACGCAGTATTTT. As protein: CASSPSGRAGDTQYF.

The rearrangement joins TRBV30 to TRBJ2-1, with D possibly TRBD2 on 5 matching bases. Trimming removed 3 bases from V and 7 bases from J, with 10 bases in between. The germline V gene has CDR1 GTSNPN and CDR2 SVGIG (reference sequence). The CDR3 is made up of 12 amino acids. The CDR3 DNA is TGTGCCTGGAGCGTCAGCGGAAATGAGCAGTTCTTC. Protein product: CAWSVSGNEQFF.

The V gene is TRBV10-2, the J gene TRBJ1-6, with 9 bases aligning to TRBD1. The CDR3 has 19 amino acids. Germline CDR1 and CDR2: WSHSY and SAAADI. With 1 base clipped from V and 10 bases from J, the junction kept 17 bases outside the gene matches. CDR3 bases: TGCGCCAGCAGTGAGTTGGGGACAGGGTCCCTTCTTTCGGAGTCACCCCTCCACTTT. Translated, it gives CASSELGTGSLLSESPLHF.

The chain carries TRBV23-1 and TRBJ2-7; the D gene is possibly TRBD1 (6 bases). TRBV23-1 falls under the ORF class, with uncertain function. Trimming removed 2 bases at V and 3 bases at J, with 17 bases between. The CDR3 consists of 16 residues. CDR3 residues: CASSQALQGPDYEQYF. The CDR3 bases are TGCGCCAGCAGTCAAGCCCTACAGGGACCGGACTACGAGCAGTACTTC.

The chain couples TRBV3-1 (or the pseudogene TRBV3-2) to TRBJ1-4; D ambiguous. The CDR3 length is 13 residues. The germline CDR1 and CDR2 sequences are LGHDT and YNNKEL (reference sequence). The germline V and J ends were trimmed by 0 bases and 8 bases, with 7 bases remaining between them. The CDR3 loop reads CASSQELQEKLFF. The CDR3 DNA follows: TGTGCCAGCAGCCAAGAATTACAGGAAAAACTGTTTTTT.

This clone was seen just once. The V call is TRBV30, the J call TRBJ2-6; maybe TRBD2 (5 bases). The V end lost 1 base, the J end lost 4 bases, and 8 bases lay between the germline ends. The CDR3 consists of 14 residues. Germline V CDR1 and CDR2: GTSNPN, SVGIG (reference sequence). The CDR3 nucleotides are TGTGCCTGGAGTGGAGGGCGCGGGGCCAACGTCCTGACTTTC. Translated, it gives CAWSGGRGANVLTF. The complete variable domain, with remaining parts taken from reference TRBV30 and TRBJ2-6, reads SQTIHQWPATLVQPVGSPLSLECTVEGTSNPNLYWYRQAAGRGLQLLFYSVGIGQISSEVPQNLSASRPQDRQFILSSKKLLLSDSGFYLCAWSGGRGANVLTFGAGSRLTVL.

The V and J genes are TRBV5-4 and TRBJ2-4; the match to TRBD2 covers 13 bases. The junction had 10 bases not matched to a gene; V was cut back by 4 bases and J by 9 bases. The CDR3 spans 16 residues. CDR1 and CDR2 (germline): SGHNT, YYREEE (reference sequence). CDR3 DNA: TGTGCCAGCAGCCTCCCGGGACTAGCGGGACAGGGCATTCAGTACTTC. Protein sequence: CASSLPGLAGQGIQYF.

The genes are TRBV24-1 and TRBJ2-3, with 7 bases matching TRBD2. Trimming at V came to 9 bases and at J to 5 bases, leaving 10 bases not matched to a gene. Germline V gene lookup returns CDR1 KGHDR and CDR2 SFDVKD. This CDR3 has 14 amino acids. This chain's CDR3 is CATFGRALGDTQYF. For the CDR3, the DNA is TGTGCCACCTTTGGGAGGGCCTTGGGAGATACGCAGTATTTT.

This chain links TRBV19 with TRBJ1-1, with D perhaps matching TRBD1 (5 bases). CDR3 length: 14 amino acids. Trimming cost V 7 bases and J 1 base, with 13 bases left between them. In germline, CDR1 is LNHDA, CDR2 SQIVND (reference sequence). CDR3 sequence: CASTPGFRNTEAFF. Written as DNA, the CDR3 is TGTGCCAGTACTCCAGGGTTTCGGAACACTGAAGCTTTCTTT.

A word on this clone: At the DNA level, this CDR3 is encoded by other sequences in the same sample as well. The J gene is TRBJ2-7, the V gene TRBV7-7; TRBD1 matches 8 bases. Trimming took 5 bases from V and 1 from J; bases not matched to a gene: 4. This CDR3 has 14 amino acids. Germline-derived CDR1 and CDR2 are SSHAT and FNYEAQ (reference sequence). This chain's CDR3 is CASSLDRDSYEQYF. The CDR3 coding sequence is TGTGCCAGCAGCCTGGACAGGGATTCCTACGAGCAGTACTTC.

The chain couples TRBV2 to TRBJ2-7; D gene ambiguous. This CDR3 is 13 amino acids long. V was trimmed by 4 bases and J by 0 bases, leaving 7 bases between them. Germline CDR1 reads SNHLY; CDR2 reads FYNNEI. The CDR3 nucleotides read TGTGCCAGCAGTGTTGCCAGCTCCTACGAGCAGTACTTC. It codes for CASSVASSYEQYF.

This sequence joins TRBV30 and TRBJ2-2; unclear D gene. Trimming stripped 1 base from V and 10 bases from J, with 7 bases between. The CDR3 is 11 amino acids. CDR1 GTSNPN and CDR2 SVGIG come from the germline V gene (reference sequence). CDR3 protein: CAWSAREELFF. CDR3 coding DNA: TGTGCCTGGAGTGCCCGAGAGGAGCTGTTTTTT. The full variable domain, with the rest looked up from reference TRBV30 and TRBJ2-2, is SQTIHQWPATLVQPVGSPLSLECTVEGTSNPNLYWYRQAAGRGLQLLFYSVGIGQISSEVPQNLSASRPQDRQFILSSKKLLLSDSGFYLCAWSAREELFFGEGSRLTVL.

The chain combines TRBV2 with TRBJ2-2; TRBD2 matches at 7 bases. The CDR3 consists of 16 residues. The V gene's germline CDR1 is SNHLY and CDR2 FYNNEI. Losses at the gene ends were 4 bases for V and 4 bases for J; bases not matched to a gene: 9. CDR3 coding DNA: TGTGCCAGCAGTGGGGGACGGGGGGAATTCACCGGGGAGCTGTTTTTT. This gives the protein CASSGGRGEFTGELFF.

V usage is TRBV25-1 and J usage is TRBJ2-5; the match to TRBD2 covers 14 bases. CDR3 length equals 16 residues. The germline V gene has CDR1 MGHDK and CDR2 SYGVNS. Germline trimming cut 8 bases from V and 5 bases from J; bases unmatched to any gene: 10. CDR3 nucleotides: TGTGCCAGCTCGCGGCGGGGACTAGCGGGAGTGGAGACCCAGTACTTC. Its protein product is CASSRRGLAGVETQYF.